The 7 T cell receptor beta chains in this list originate from one sample, sequenced in a study of T cells in localized non-small cell lung cancer. The table came from immunoSEQ multiplex PCR; TCRdb's copy has only in-frame clones and leaves some out. The sample yields about 72,000 clones, 80% to 90% seen once. This material consisted of peripheral blood, taken before any cancer treatment. These receptors were collected from a female donor of 60 years or more with stage I lung adenocarcinoma.

As DNA, the CDR3 is TGTGCCAGCTCACCGGGGGGAACTGGAAACACCATATATTTT. It codes for CASSPGGTGNTIYF. The chain uses TRBV18 and TRBJ1-3, with D perhaps matching TRBD1 (5 bases). CDR3 length: 14 residues. The germline V and J ends were trimmed by 3 bases and 2 bases, with 8 bases remaining between them. Germline CDR1 is KGHSH and CDR2 is LQKENI.

The chain combines TRBV7-2 with TRBJ2-5; D is ambiguous. The V gene lost 5 bases and the J gene lost 5 bases, with 9 bases spanning the gap. The CDR3 spans 12 residues. In germline, CDR1 is SGHTA, CDR2 FQGNSA. The CDR3 DNA sequence: TGTGCCAGCAGCCCTAGTTGGGAGACCCAGTACTTC. It translates to CASSPSWETQYF.

This rearrangement joins TRBV7-9 to TRBJ1-5; D call uncertain. Between the trimmed V and J ends, which lost 3 bases and 3 bases, there was a span of 12 bases. The germline CDR1 and CDR2 sequences are SEHNR and FQNEAQ (reference sequence). The CDR3 consists of 15 residues. The DNA of the CDR3 is TGTGCCAGCAGCTTTGGGAACAGCCACAATCAGCCCCAGCATTTT. Translated: CASSFGNSHNQPQHF.

This chain links TRBV10-3 with TRBJ2-1; D remains unclear. The V end was cut by 5 bases, the J end by 4 bases, with 6 bases between. Germline V gene data show CDR1 as ENHRY and CDR2 as SYGVKD. The CDR3 extends over 12 amino acids. DNA of the CDR3: TGTGCCATCAGTATGGGTTACAATGAGCAGTTCTTC. It codes for CAISMGYNEQFF.

This chain joins TRBV11-2 and TRBJ2-7; either TRBD1 or TRBD2 may fit D (5 bases each). Deletions cut 5 bases from V and 0 bases from J, with 17 bases between. CDR3 length: 16 residues. The germline gives CDR1 SGHAT, CDR2 FQNNGV. Here the CDR3 reads CASSRGVDGSSYEQYF. The CDR3 DNA follows: TGTGCCAGCAGCCGAGGGGTGGATGGGAGCTCCTACGAGCAGTACTTC.

This chain uses TRBV11-2 with TRBJ2-7; D not resolved. Germline-derived CDR1 and CDR2 are SGHAT and FQNNGV. Deletions cut 4 bases from V and 0 bases from J, with 7 bases between. The CDR3 spans 13 residues. CDR3 sequence: CASSWTDSYEQYF. In DNA form, the CDR3 reads TGTGCCAGCAGCTGGACGGACTCCTACGAGCAGTACTTC. Using reference TRBV11-2 and TRBJ2-7 for the parts outside the CDR3, the full variable domain is EAGVAQSPRYKIIEKRQSVAFWCNPISGHATLYWYQQILGQGPKLLIQFQNNGVVDDSQLPKDRFSAERLKGVDSTLKIQPAKLEDSAVYLCASSWTDSYEQYFGPGTRLTVT.

This clone counts as medium-sized. The chain couples TRBV27 to TRBJ2-7; 7 bases agree with TRBD1. Trimming at V came to 6 bases and at J to 2 bases, leaving 7 bases not matched to a gene. Germline V gene sequence: CDR1 MNHEY, CDR2 SMNVEV (reference sequence). The CDR3 is 14 residues long. In DNA form, the CDR3 reads TGTGCCAGCAGCGGACAGGCTTCTGCCTACGAGCAGTACTTC. This encodes CASSGQASAYEQYF.